A selection of T cell receptor beta chains follows, all from one sample in a study of blood T cell repertoires in COVID-19. Method: immunoSEQ multiplex PCR; TCRdb's copy keeps in-frame clones and lacks some. This table holds some 150,000 clones, about four fifths found once. The sample was peripheral blood. The receptors originated from a man aged 55 to 69 with acute or convalescent COVID-19. The CDR3 runs from the conserved cysteine through the conserved F or W. A D gene is named only where the DNA matches it firmly. Size is stated for part of the rows, as once, few or many counts, or as a class when the clone is expanded.

D gene,J gene,clone size,V gene,CDR3 protein,CDR3 DNA
TRBD2,TRBJ2-3,once,TRBV3-1/TRBV3-2,CASSQDSQGLEISDTQYF,TGTGCCAGCAGCCAAGACTCGCAGGGACTAGAGATTTCAGATACGCAGTATTTT
-,TRBJ1-2,-,TRBV18,CASSPEAGFNYGYTF,TGTGCCAGCTCACCGGAGGCGGGTTTTAACTATGGCTACACCTTC
TRBD1,TRBJ1-3,-,TRBV29-1,CSVQKGTGAGNTIYF,TGCAGCGTTCAGAAAGGAACAGGGGCAGGAAACACCATATATTTT
TRBD1,TRBJ2-3,-,TRBV7-2,CASSYTAGPGTGGNTQYF,TGTGCCAGCAGCTACACCGCTGGCCCCGGGACAGGGGGAAATACGCAGTATTTT
TRBD1,TRBJ2-7,-,TRBV27,CASSRPGQGARMASYEQYF,TGTGCCAGCAGCCGACCGGGACAGGGGGCGCGAATGGCTTCCTACGAGCAGTACTTC
-,TRBJ2-1,-,TRBV18,CASSPFGDEQFF,TGTGCCAGCTCACCATTCGGGGATGAGCAGTTCTTC
TRBD1,TRBJ1-1,few,TRBV9,CASSLQGAVGTEAFF,TGTGCCAGCAGCCTACAGGGGGCAGTGGGTACTGAAGCTTTCTTT
TRBD2,TRBJ2-1,-,TRBV7-3,CASSRGGDYNEQFF,TGTGCCAGCAGCCGCGGGGGGGATTACAATGAGCAGTTCTTC
-,TRBJ2-1,-,TRBV18,CASSPSIDNEQFF,TGTGCCAGCTCACCCTCAATAGACAATGAGCAGTTCTTC
-,TRBJ2-7,few,TRBV12-3/TRBV12-4,CASSGVSYEQYF,TGTGCCAGCAGCGGGGTCTCCTACGAGCAGTACTTC
TRBD2,TRBJ2-1,-,TRBV4-2,CASSQDRPGTSGNNEQFF,TGTGCCAGCAGCCAAGACCGGCCGGGGACTAGCGGGAACAATGAGCAGTTCTTC
TRBD2,TRBJ2-5,few,TRBV9,CASSSGTSGGETQYF,TGTGCCAGCAGCTCCGGGACTAGCGGGGGAGAGACCCAGTACTTC
-,TRBJ2-2,-,TRBV28,CASSLTQGKELFF,TGTGCCAGCAGTCTAACACAGGGAAAGGAGCTGTTTTTT
-,TRBJ1-1,once,TRBV9,CASSLPVEGKAFF,TGTGCCAGCAGCCTCCCGGTGGAGGGTAAAGCTTTCTTT
-,TRBJ1-6,few,TRBV19,CASSIGRERNSPLHF,TGTGCCAGTAGTATCGGCAGGGAACGCAATTCACCCCTCCACTTT
-,TRBJ2-5,few,TRBV10-2,CASSDRGRQETQYF,TGCGCCAGCAGTGATAGGGGCCGCCAAGAGACCCAGTACTTC
TRBD1,TRBJ1-2,-,TRBV2,CASSDATGSLASGYTF,TGTGCCAGCAGTGATGCGACAGGGAGTCTGGCTTCTGGCTACACCTTC
-,TRBJ1-4,-,TRBV4-3,CASSRGGYEKLFF,TGCGCCAGCAGCCGGGGCGGCTATGAAAAACTGTTTTTT
TRBD2,TRBJ2-1,-,TRBV7-2,CASSLASGGLNEQFF,TGTGCCAGCAGCTTAGCTAGCGGGGGTCTCAATGAGCAGTTCTTC
-,TRBJ1-5,-,TRBV28,CASSRGATNNQPQHF,TGTGCCAGCAGCCGGGGGGCGACGAACAATCAGCCCCAGCATTTT